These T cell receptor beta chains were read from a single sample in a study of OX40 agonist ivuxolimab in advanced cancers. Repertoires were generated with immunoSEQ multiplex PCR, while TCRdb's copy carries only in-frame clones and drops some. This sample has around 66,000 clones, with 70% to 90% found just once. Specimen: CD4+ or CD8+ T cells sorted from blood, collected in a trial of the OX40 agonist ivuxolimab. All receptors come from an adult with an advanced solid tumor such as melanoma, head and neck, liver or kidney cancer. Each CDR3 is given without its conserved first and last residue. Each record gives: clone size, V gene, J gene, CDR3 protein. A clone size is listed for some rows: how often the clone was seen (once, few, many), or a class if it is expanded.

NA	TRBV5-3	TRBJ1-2	ARSFMIPLTYGYT
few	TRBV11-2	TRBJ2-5	ASTGLAQETQY
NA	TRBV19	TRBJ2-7	ASSVQGQGLLYEQY
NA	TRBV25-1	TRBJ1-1	ASSGTKQGAWDTEAF
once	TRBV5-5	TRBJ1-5	ASSLGQGSNQPQH
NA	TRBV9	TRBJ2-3	ASSVVGVDTQY
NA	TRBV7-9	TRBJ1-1	ASSPRDREAF
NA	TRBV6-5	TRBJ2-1	ASRFDRGLGEQF
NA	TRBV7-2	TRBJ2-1	ASSGTSGGHNEQF
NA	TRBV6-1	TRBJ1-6	ASSVGETGSPLH
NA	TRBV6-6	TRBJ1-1	AARRRGAEAF
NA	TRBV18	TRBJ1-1	ASSLDRGKNTEAF
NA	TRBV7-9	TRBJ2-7	ASSDRSEQY
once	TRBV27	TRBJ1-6	ASSFSSGFNSPLH
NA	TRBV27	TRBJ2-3	ASSLSTRTDTQY
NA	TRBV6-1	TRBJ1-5	ASSTLGGSNQPQH
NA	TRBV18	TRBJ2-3	ASSPGTSGVTHTDTQY
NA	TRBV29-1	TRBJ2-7	SARKGESYEQY
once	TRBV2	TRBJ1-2	ASSGANYGYT
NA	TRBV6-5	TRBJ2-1	ASNILRVLEDEQF
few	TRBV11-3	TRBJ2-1	ASSLGYEQF
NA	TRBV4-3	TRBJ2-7	ASSPTTDYEQY
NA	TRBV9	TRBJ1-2	ASSPQGRNNYGYT
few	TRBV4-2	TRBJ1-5	ASSQLGQAGENQPQH